This T cell receptor (beta chain) emerged from a study of T-cell memory formation after mild COVID-19. About the study: Largely donor-specific TCR clusters were found.

The germline CDR1 and CDR2 sequences are SGHTA and FQGNSA. The CDR3 length is 16 residues. Deletions cut 4 bases from V and 4 bases from J, with 17 bases between. Details on this clonotype: The antigen is undetermined.

TCRdb independently ran MiXCR on the 5' RACE reads; one entry per CDR3 protein. The profile shows 430,000 or so distinct CDR3 sequences, about 23% of them singletons. Whole-study findings and limits: Later expanders leaned CD4+, whereas clones that contracted between day 15 and 85 were balanced CD4/CD8. Researchers report contracting CD4+ clones mostly in CM and EM, with CD8+ clones in EMRA.

The V call is TRBV7-2, the J call TRBJ1-3; D remains unclear. The receptor was derived from an adult woman who had mild COVID-19 (a few samples of this study predate the infection). Cell type and time point are not known. What was sequenced was PBMCs or a T cell subset sorted from them (not recorded which). CDR3: CASSSLGPPSGNTIYF. As DNA, the CDR3 is TGTGCCAGCAGCTCATTAGGGCCCCCGAGCGGAAACACCATATATTTT.